This TCR beta chain was sequenced for a study of sequential checkpoint blockade in melanoma. This sample's treatment: randomized to nivolumab then ipilimumab (arm A) or the reverse (arm B). Patients had received no earlier DNA-damaging chemotherapy. The V end was cut by 1 base, the J end by 4 bases, with 14 bases between. Germline V lookup: CDR1 SEHNR, CDR2 FQNEAQ (reference sequence). This CDR3 has 16 residues. This clone was picked up a small number of times. Using immunoSEQ multiplex PCR, the repertoire was profiled, and TCRdb retains in-frame clones only, with some absent. This table holds about 13,000 clones, about 73% found once.

This clonotype was obtained from a human donor with melanoma. Sequenced material: CD8+ T cells sorted from blood (inferred from file names), taken from a patient given nivolumab and ipilimumab in sequence. The genes are TRBV7-9 and TRBJ1-3, with D possibly matching TRBD1 (5 bases). CDR3 DNA sequence: TGTGCCAGCAGCTTAGATGACAGTCAGTACGGAAACACCATATATTTT. It is translated as CASSLDDSQYGNTIYF.